Below are 10 T cell receptor beta chains sequenced from a single sample in a study of blood T cell repertoires in COVID-19. TCRdb's table, derived via immunoSEQ multiplex PCR, lists solely in-frame clones and lacks some. The data show under 250,000 clones, with roughly 84% seen just once and approximately 13% held by the top ten. Sequenced: peripheral blood. These receptors all come from a human donor in a cohort sampled during active COVID-19.

The rearrangement uses TRBV5-1 and TRBJ2-7; 9 bases are a match to TRBD1. The CDR3 spans 15 residues. Per germline, CDR1 SGHRS and CDR2 YFSETQ. The J segment lost 2 bases and the V segment lost 1 base, leaving 4 bases of the junction unmatched. The CDR3 sequence: CASSLIGQGTYEQYF. CDR3 sequence (DNA): TGCGCCAGCAGCTTGATAGGACAGGGGACCTACGAGCAGTACTTC.

The genes are TRBV27 and TRBJ2-7, with 8 bases identical to TRBD1. V shed 8 bases, J shed 5 bases, and the junction held 11 bases outside the gene matches. This CDR3 has 14 residues. From germline, CDR1 is MNHEY and CDR2 SMNVEV (reference sequence). The CDR3, as DNA: TGTGCCAGCGGGTCTTGGCAGGGGGCCCACGAGCAGTACTTC. It specifies CASGSWQGAHEQYF.

V gene TRBV27 combines with J gene TRBJ2-2, with TRBD1 matching 8 bases. Germline-derived CDR1 and CDR2 are MNHEY and SMNVEV (reference sequence). This CDR3 comprises 16 residues. V dropped 7 bases and J dropped 4; count of bases not matched to a gene: 11. The CDR3 DNA reads as TGTGCCAGCACCCAAGGGACAGGCCGGGGCACCGGGGAGCTGTTTTTT. Encoded protein: CASTQGTGRGTGELFF.

The chain couples TRBV7-9 to TRBJ1-1, with 7 bases identical to TRBD1. Germline values: CDR1 SEHNR, CDR2 FQNEAQ (reference sequence). Trimming cost V 3 bases and J 1 base; bases outside gene matches: 8. The CDR3 totals 16 residues. CDR3 loop: CASSFPRQGGNTEAFF. The CDR3 coding sequence is TGTGCCAGCAGCTTCCCCCGGCAGGGGGGGAACACTGAAGCTTTCTTT.

This clone occurred once. The chain uses TRBV27 and TRBJ2-3; D not certain. The CDR3 consists of 11 residues. V was shortened by 2 bases and J by 5 bases, with 2 bases between the two germline ends. CDR1 MNHEY and CDR2 SMNVEV come from the germline V gene (reference sequence). The CDR3 DNA reads as TGTGCCAGCAGTTTACGAGATACGCAGTATTTT. It encodes CASSLRDTQYF.

The chain has TRBV5-6 and TRBJ2-1, with 7 bases identical to TRBD2. The J segment lost 2 bases and the V segment lost 4 bases, leaving 6 bases of the junction unmatched. CDR3 size: 15 residues. Germline V gene data show CDR1 as SGHDT and CDR2 as YYEEEE. For the CDR3, the DNA is TGTGCCAGCAGCGCCGGGACTACCCCCTACAATGAGCAGTTCTTC. This encodes CASSAGTTPYNEQFF.

The chain combines TRBV28 with TRBJ2-1; 15 bases match TRBD2. The CDR3 runs 20 residues. Germline V gives CDR1 MDHEN, CDR2 SYDVKM. J was trimmed by 8 bases and V by 4 bases; bases with no gene match: 18. The CDR3 here is CASSSILGLAGGIGSHEQFF. CDR3 nucleotides: TGTGCCAGCAGTTCTATACTCGGACTAGCGGGAGGGATCGGATCCCATGAGCAGTTCTTC.

This clone was observed a handful of times. The chain has TRBV11-3 and TRBJ2-3; weak D call: TRBD2 (6 bases). Trimming shortened V by 1 base and J by 4 bases, and 9 bases separated the two germline ends. There are 14 residues in the CDR3. From germline, CDR1 is SGHNT and CDR2 YENEEA. The CDR3 is CASSLGGIPDTQYF. CDR3 nucleotide sequence: TGTGCCAGCAGCTTAGGCGGGATCCCAGATACGCAGTATTTT. The entire variable domain, with the rest obtained from reference TRBV11-3 and TRBJ2-3, is as follows: EAGVVQSPRYKIIEKKQPVAFWCNPISGHNTLYWYLQNLGQGPELLIRYENEEAVDDSQLPKDRFSAERLKGVDSTLKIQPAELGDSAVYLCASSLGGIPDTQYFGPGTRLTVL.

The V gene is TRBV21-1, the J gene TRBJ2-1; the table assigns TRBD1, which was not confirmed against the DNA. TRBV21-1 corresponds to a pseudogene. This CDR3 has 20 residues. CDR3 region: CASSKVAPEGTGGFYNEQFF. CDR3 DNA sequence: TGTGCCAGCAGCAAAGTAGCCCCGGAAGGGACAGGGGGATTCTACAATGAGCAGTTCTTC.

The V and J genes are TRBV2 and TRBJ1-4, with TRBD1 matching 7 bases. The length of the CDR3 is 15 residues. J lost 8 bases, V lost 6 bases, and 12 bases had no gene match. Germline CDR1 and CDR2: SNHLY and FYNNEI. The CDR3 region has the DNA TGTGCCAGCAGCCCCGTAGGGGGCAGTTACGAAAAACTGTTTTTT. As protein: CASSPVGGSYEKLFF.